Presented here are 20 T cell receptor beta chains from one specimen sequenced in a study of T cell repertoires in cytomegalovirus infection. MiXCR, applied by TCRdb to the reads, yields one record per CDR3 protein. The data hold about 770,000 distinct CDR3 sequences, with almost 30% observed a single time. These receptors have no known antigen. The sequenced sample was cultured CD8+ T cells from PBMCs, obtained from culture after CMV antigen stimulation. These receptors originate from a human donor in good health (CMV status not recorded). Some clones in this sample may be carry-over from other donors' samples.

The V gene is TRBV12-5, the J gene TRBJ2-4, with 7 nucleotides matching TRBD1. Per germline, CDR1 LGHNT and CDR2 FRNRAP. Trimming at V came to 6 bases and at J to 4 bases, leaving 0 bases not matched to a gene. The CDR3 runs to 12 residues. The CDR3 protein is CASGTGKNIQYF. CDR3 bases: TGTGCTAGTGGGACAGGGAAAAACATTCAGTACTTC.

The chain recombines TRBV7-6 with TRBJ2-2; 7 nucleotides match TRBD1. CDR1 SGHVS and CDR2 FNYEAQ come from the germline V gene. V was pared by 5 bases and J by 3 bases, with 6 bases of the junction left unmatched. The CDR3 runs 15 residues. In DNA form, the CDR3 reads TGTGCCAGCAGCCGGGCCGGGACAGACACCGGGGAGCTGTTTTTT. Translating it yields CASSRAGTDTGELFF.

At least ten counts were recorded for this clonotype. The chain combines TRBV25-1 with TRBJ2-5; no clear D gene. Deletions cut 1 base from V and 3 bases from J, with 9 bases between. The CDR3 covers 14 residues. CDR1 and CDR2 from the germline V gene are MGHDK and SYGVNS. The CDR3 is CASSEFGAEETQYF. The CDR3 DNA is TGTGCCAGCAGTGAATTCGGTGCAGAAGAGACCCAGTACTTC. The full variable domain, its missing parts supplied by reference TRBV25-1 and TRBJ2-5, is EADIYQTPRYLVIGTGKKITLECSQTMGHDKMYWYQQDPGMELHLIHYSYGVNSTEKGDLSSESTVSRIRTEHFPLTLESARPSHTSQYLCASSEFGAEETQYFGPGTRLLVL.

This clonotype was counted a few times. This chain links TRBV27 with TRBJ2-1; D ambiguous. The germline V and J ends were trimmed by 5 bases and 7 bases, with 18 bases remaining between them. CDR3 size: 15 residues. CDR1 and CDR2 from the germline V gene are MNHEY and SMNVEV (reference sequence). In DNA form, the CDR3 reads TGTGCCAGCAGTGCTAGTCGGCCCACGTCTAATGAGCAGTTCTTC. Protein product: CASSASRPTSNEQFF.

The chain uses TRBV6-5 and TRBJ2-1, with D possibly matching TRBD1 (5 bases). V was cut by 3 bases and J by 2 bases, with 11 bases left in between. This CDR3 has 15 amino acids. The germline CDR1 and CDR2 sequences are MNHEY and SVGAGI. The CDR3 sequence is CASSYQGPTYNEQFF. The CDR3 nucleotides read TGTGCCAGCAGTTATCAGGGCCCGACCTACAATGAGCAGTTCTTC.

In its sample, this clonotype was seen many times. The chain carries TRBV7-8 and TRBJ2-3; no definite D call. The V gene's germline CDR1 is SGHVS and CDR2 FQNEAQ. Between the trimmed V and J ends, which lost 0 bases and 4 bases, there was a span of 14 bases. The length of the CDR3 is 16 residues. The CDR3 nucleotides read TGTGCCAGCAGCTTAGCCGGTGGCGGTAGGGCAGATACGCAGTATTTT. The encoded protein is CASSLAGGGRADTQYF.

This clonotype has only a few counts. The chain employs TRBV7-4 and TRBJ2-7; the D gene is possibly TRBD1 (6 bases). CDR1 is SGHVT and CDR2 is SQSDAQ in the germline V gene. The length of the CDR3 is 18 residues. V lost 3 bases and J lost 0, with 21 bases in between. CDR3 in amino acids: CASSLLWGTPRSSYEQYV. In DNA, the CDR3 is TGTGCCAGCAGCTTGCTGTGGGGGACACCCAGGAGCTCCTACGAGCAGTACGTC.

This clonotype was observed many times. This chain links TRBV7-2 with TRBJ2-2; 7 nucleotides match TRBD1. With V trimmed by 3 bases and J by 8 bases, 9 bases remained unmatched. The germline V gene encodes CDR1 SGHTA and CDR2 FQGNSA. The CDR3 runs to 15 residues. The CDR3 is CASSFRDRFPGELFF. CDR3 nucleotide sequence: TGTGCCAGCAGCTTCCGGGACAGATTTCCGGGGGAGCTGTTTTTT.

This clonotype was detected only once. This chain joins TRBV15 and TRBJ1-6; 7 bases agree with TRBD1. Germline CDR1 reads LNHNV; CDR2 reads YYDKDF (reference sequence). Trimming cost V 3 bases and J 8 bases; bases outside gene matches: 10. This CDR3 region has 16 residues. The CDR3 sequence is CATSSDRARWDSPLHF. The CDR3 DNA reads TGTGCCACCAGCAGTGACAGGGCACGGTGGGATTCACCCCTCCACTTT.

This clonotype came up a few times. The chain has TRBV19 and TRBJ2-5; D is ambiguous. Trimming took off 2 bases at V and 3 bases at J, with 7 bases between the two ends. CDR1 and CDR2 (germline): LNHDA, SQIVND (reference sequence). CDR3 length: 13 residues. The CDR3 is CASSIYPEETQYF. The CDR3 DNA sequence: TGTGCCAGTAGTATATACCCTGAAGAGACCCAGTACTTC.

The chain is built from TRBV6-5 and TRBJ2-1; 8 bases are shared with TRBD1. V shed 4 bases and J 12 bases; nucleotides not matched to a gene: 2. Per the germline V gene, CDR1 is MNHEY and CDR2 is SVGAGI. CDR3 length: 11 residues. Written as DNA, the CDR3 is TGTGCCAGCAGTTTCGGGACAGGGCAGTTCTTC. The encoded protein is CASSFGTGQFF.

The rearrangement links TRBV4-3 to TRBJ1-5; 7 bases are shared with TRBD1. Germline-derived CDR1 and CDR2 are LGHNA and YSLEER. Trimming took 0 bases from V and 5 from J; bases not matched to a gene: 4. This CDR3 has 15 residues. CDR3: CASSQDSRGYQPQHF. CDR3 sequence (DNA): TGCGCCAGCAGCCAAGACTCCAGGGGGTATCAGCCCCAGCATTTT.

This clonotype was counted between two and nine times. This rearrangement joins TRBV6-1 to TRBJ1-1; TRBD1 agrees at 10 bases. CDR3 length: 15 amino acids. V shed 8 bases and J 3 bases; nucleotides not matched to a gene: 9. The V gene's germline CDR1 is MNHNS and CDR2 SASEGT. CDR3 residues: CASPRTGGFDTEAFF. The DNA of the CDR3 is TGTGCCAGCCCCCGGACAGGGGGTTTCGACACTGAAGCTTTCTTT.

V and J are TRBV7-9 and TRBJ2-5, with TRBD1 matching over 7 bases. CDR1 is SEHNR, CDR2 FQNEAQ, per germline (reference sequence). This CDR3 comprises 16 residues. J gave up 5 bases and V 0 bases, and 9 bases lay outside the gene matches. CDR3 in DNA: TGTGCCAGCAGCTTAGCCAGGGGACAGCGAGGGGAGACCCAGTACTTC. It is translated as CASSLARGQRGETQYF.

Many counts were recorded for this clonotype. CDR3 protein: CASNPRRGGGGYTF. DNA for the CDR3: TGTGCCAGCAATCCCCGACGGGGAGGCGGTGGCTACACCTTC. The chain is built from TRBV6-1 and TRBJ1-2; D unresolved. Trimming shortened V by 7 bases and J by 7 bases, and 19 bases separated the two germline ends. The CDR3 totals 14 residues. From germline, CDR1 is MNHNS and CDR2 SASEGT.

This clonotype has just a few counts. V gene TRBV5-4 combines with J gene TRBJ2-5; TRBD2 matches at 14 bases. J was trimmed by 2 bases and V by 1 base; bases with no gene match: 7. The CDR3 has 18 residues. Germline values: CDR1 SGHNT, CDR2 YYREEE (reference sequence). CDR3 protein: CASSLRARLAGGQETQYF. The DNA for the CDR3 is TGTGCCAGCAGCTTGAGGGCGCGACTAGCGGGGGGGCAAGAGACCCAGTACTTC.

The V gene is TRBV3-1, the J gene TRBJ2-2; no firm D call. The CDR3 has 18 amino acids. Trimming pared 0 bases from V and 4 bases from J, leaving 18 bases between. Germline lookup yields CDR1 LGHDT and CDR2 YNNKEL (reference sequence). CDR3 nucleotides: TGTGCCAGCAGCCAAGAGCCGGTATTTGGCCTTCGCACCGGGGAGCTGTTTTTT. It specifies CASSQEPVFGLRTGELFF.

The V gene is TRBV19, the J gene TRBJ1-4; D perhaps matches TRBD1 (5 bases). The V gene's germline CDR1 is LNHDA and CDR2 SQIVND (reference sequence). Trimming took 3 bases from V and 3 from J, leaving 11 bases between them. The CDR3 is 15 residues long. The CDR3 sequence: CASSISGTPNEKLFF. The CDR3 DNA reads TGTGCCAGTAGTATCTCCGGGACTCCTAATGAAAAACTGTTTTTT.

Turning to this clonotype: This may be a read error: a much more frequent sequence differs by one nucleotide. The V and J genes are TRBV7-2 and TRBJ2-1; D unclear. V lost 10 bases and J 5 bases, leaving 18 bases between the germline ends. The CDR3 has 14 amino acids. Germline CDR1 is SGHTA and CDR2 is FQGNSA. This chain's CDR3 is CANSPRMADNEQFF. CDR3 nucleotide sequence: TGTGCCAACAGTCCCAGGATGGCCGACAATGAGCAGTTCTTC. Full variable domain (remainder filled in from reference TRBV7-2 and TRBJ2-1): GAGVSQSPSNKVTEKGKDVELRCDPISGHTALYWYRQSLGQGLEFLIYFQGNSAPDKSGLPSDRFSAERTGGSVSTLTIQRTQQEDSAVYLCANSPRMADNEQFFGPGTRLTVL.

V is TRBV27 and J is TRBJ2-1; the match to TRBD2 covers 9 bases. V dropped 3 bases and J dropped 9; count of bases not matched to a gene: 6. Looked up from germline, CDR1 is MNHEY and CDR2 is SMNVEV (reference sequence). The CDR3 length is 14 residues. Here the CDR3 DNA reads TGTGCCAGCAGTTTTCTAGCGGGGACAAGTGAGCAGTTCTTC. Translation gives CASSFLAGTSEQFF.